These 15 T cell receptor beta chains share one sample of origin, sequenced in a study of early T cells in non-severe SARS-CoV-2 infection. TCRdb itself ran the 5' RACE reads through MiXCR, one entry per CDR3 protein. Here the sample spans nearly 110,000 distinct CDR3 sequences, 11% being singletons. The sequencing sample was made of whole blood. The receptors stem from an adult who was a healthcare worker with PCR-confirmed SARS-CoV-2 infection or an uninfected control (not recorded which).

The chain employs TRBV30 and TRBJ2-3, with D possibly TRBD2 on 6 matching bases. The CDR3 consists of 15 residues. V lost 2 bases and J lost 0, with 12 bases in between. Germline-derived CDR1 and CDR2 are GTSNPN and SVGIG (reference sequence). The CDR3 DNA sequence: TGTGCCTGGAGTTTAACTAGCCGCAGCACAGATACGCAGTATTTT. Translating it yields CAWSLTSRSTDTQYF.

V is TRBV20-1 and J is TRBJ2-7; D assignment may be TRBD1 or TRBD2 (5 bases each). V was clipped by 6 bases and J by 3 bases, with 15 bases between them. The CDR3 extends over 13 amino acids. CDR1 is DFQATT, CDR2 SNEGSKA, per germline (reference sequence). The DNA for the CDR3 is TGCAGTGCCTCCGGGACCGAACTCTACGAGCAGTACTTC. It translates to CSASGTELYEQYF.

As concerns this clonotype: Given a much more abundant clone one base away, this may be a read error. The chain couples TRBV5-1 to TRBJ1-2, with TRBD1 identical over 9 bases. Per germline, CDR1 SGHRS and CDR2 YFSETQ. The CDR3 sequence is 18 residues long. The DNA of the CDR3 is TGCGCCAGCAGCCCCCGTCCGGGACAGGGTCATCTTAACGATGGCTACACCTTC. Its protein product is CASSPRPGQGHLNDGYTF.

This clonotype was counted only a few times. The genes are TRBV20-1 and TRBJ2-7, with TRBD2 as a possible D gene (5 bases). V lost 0 bases and J 3 bases, leaving 15 bases between the germline ends. Germline CDR1 reads DFQATT; CDR2 reads SNEGSKA (reference sequence). This CDR3 contains 15 residues. The CDR3 DNA reads TGCAGTGCTAGAGATAGAGGGAACATAGTCTACGAGCAGTACTTC. This gives the protein CSARDRGNIVYEQYF.

The table lists this clonotype with many counts. The chain carries TRBV28 and TRBJ1-1; 7 bases are a match to TRBD1. With 4 bases clipped from V and 2 bases from J, the junction kept 4 bases outside the gene matches. The CDR3 is 14 amino acids. Germline V gene data show CDR1 as MDHEN and CDR2 as SYDVKM. The CDR3 region has the DNA TGTGCCAGCAGTTCGGGACAGCTTAACACTGAAGCTTTCTTT. It encodes CASSSGQLNTEAFF.

This clonotype was seen ten or more times. The rearrangement joins TRBV12-3 or TRBV12-4 to TRBJ2-7, with D hard to call. The V end was cut by 1 base, the J end by 5 bases, with 6 bases between. The length of the CDR3 is 12 residues. The CDR3: CASSLGSHEQYF. CDR3 nucleotide sequence: TGTGCCAGCAGTTTAGGATCTCACGAGCAGTACTTC.

This clonotype has at least ten counts. The gene calls are TRBV19 and TRBJ1-2, with a weak D call TRBD1 (5 bases). V lost 9 bases to trimming and J lost 8 bases, with 13 bases between them. This CDR3 spans 11 amino acids. Germline V CDR1 and CDR2: LNHDA, SQIVND (reference sequence). CDR3 nucleotide sequence: TGTGCCAGCGTGTCAGGGCGCGGCTACACCTTC. Residues: CASVSGRGYTF.

This clonotype turned up a few times. The chain couples TRBV20-1 to TRBJ1-6; D is ambiguous. The length of the CDR3 is 11 residues. Per germline, CDR1 DFQATT and CDR2 SNEGSKA (reference sequence). Trimming took off 6 bases at V and 8 bases at J, with 8 bases between the two ends. CDR3 amino acids: CSAGSHSPLHF. The CDR3 nucleotides read TGCAGTGCAGGGAGCCATTCACCCCTCCACTTT.

This clonotype was detected a few times. This chain connects TRBV3-1 to TRBJ2-1, with 7 bases identical to TRBD2. Germline trimming cut 0 bases from V and 2 bases from J; bases unmatched to any gene: 7. The CDR3 contains 17 residues. The germline V gene has CDR1 LGHDT and CDR2 YNNKEL (reference sequence). The CDR3 reads CASSQDLGAGTYNEQFF. The CDR3 DNA reads TGTGCCAGCAGCCAAGATCTCGGAGCGGGGACCTACAATGAGCAGTTCTTC.

This clonotype occurred many times. The chain links TRBV6-4 to TRBJ2-1; 8 nucleotides line up with TRBD2. The CDR3 runs 14 residues. The V gene end was trimmed by 4 bases and the J gene end by 9 bases; junction bases not matched to a gene: 8. Looked up from germline, CDR1 is MRHNA and CDR2 is SNTAGT. For the CDR3, the DNA is TGTGCCAGCAGTGCTCAGCGGGAGTCCGGTGAGCAGTTCTTC. As protein: CASSAQRESGEQFF.

There are many counts of this clonotype. The chain has TRBV28 and TRBJ1-1, with a possible D match to TRBD1 (6 bases). The CDR3 totals 16 residues. Germline assignment: CDR1 MDHEN and CDR2 SYDVKM. Trimming removed 6 bases at V and 6 bases at J, with 23 bases between. For the CDR3, the DNA is TGTGCCAGCAGATCTAAACAGGGCTGGGGTAGCGCTGAAGCTTTCTTT. Residues: CASRSKQGWGSAEAFF.

This CDR3 is CASRRDLNYGYTF. The CDR3 DNA follows: TGTGCCAGCAGGAGAGACCTTAACTATGGCTACACCTTC. The chain links TRBV28 to TRBJ1-2; D is uncertain. The CDR3 totals 13 residues. V lost 6 bases, J lost 1 base, and 9 bases lay in between. Germline loops: CDR1 MDHEN, CDR2 SYDVKM.

This clonotype was observed at least ten times. The chain links TRBV5-4 to TRBJ2-1; possible D gene TRBD2, 5 bases. V shed 2 bases and J shed 10 bases, with 7 bases lying between them. Germline lookup yields CDR1 SGHNT and CDR2 YYREEE (reference sequence). The CDR3 covers 11 residues. CDR3 nucleotides: TGTGCCAGCAGCTTATCGGGGGAGCAGTTCTTC. Encoded protein: CASSLSGEQFF.

This clonotype was detected many times. The chain joins TRBV5-1 to TRBJ1-1, with TRBD1 matching 9 bases. CDR3 size: 14 residues. Trimming removed 4 bases from V and 10 bases from J; junction bases left unmatched: 11. Per germline, CDR1 SGHRS and CDR2 YFSETQ. The CDR3 bases are TGCGCCAGCAGCCCGAGAGGACAGGGGCGGGGAGCTTTCTTT. This codes for CASSPRGQGRGAFF.

This sequence joins TRBV28 and TRBJ2-1; D might be TRBD2 (5 bases). Germline V gene data show CDR1 as MDHEN and CDR2 as SYDVKM. V lost 6 bases and J lost 9, with 12 bases in between. There are 12 residues in the CDR3. CDR3 region: CASSALDVEQFF. The CDR3 nucleotides read TGTGCCAGCAGCGCACTAGACGTTGAGCAGTTCTTC.